This is a list of T cell receptor beta chains from one sample in a study of metastatic and nonmetastatic thyroid tumors. TCRdb reprocessed the PCR reads via MiXCR. The sample includes some 11,000 clones, roughly 20% of them seen just once. Sequenced input: adjacent normal tissue. All receptors derive from a female donor with papillary thyroid cancer or a benign thyroid nodule (not recorded which). Some clones in this sample may be carry-over from other donors' samples. Both conserved end residues are part of each CDR3. The D gene is left open where the match is weak. Clone size is given for some rows only: seen once, a few or many times, or a class if the clone is expanded.

clone_size	d_call	v_call	j_call	cdr3_nt	cdr3_aa
few	-	TRBV27	TRBJ2-4	TGTGCCAGCAGTTTGTCGCAGGCCAAAAAAATTGAGTACTTC	CASSLSQAKKIEYF
medium-sized	TRBD2	TRBV5-1	TRBJ2-7	TGCGCCAGCAGCCCGGGGGGGGGCTTCCTCTACGAGCAGTACTTC	CASSPGGGFLYEQYF
medium-sized	TRBD2	TRBV2	TRBJ2-2	TGTGCCAGCAGTGGAATTGGCGGGGGCACCGGGGAGCTGTTTTTT	CASSGIGGGTGELFF
medium-sized	-	TRBV19	TRBJ1-6	TGTGCCAGTAGTTATACAGGGTCTAATTCACCCCTCCACTTT	CASSYTGSNSPLHF
-	-	TRBV20-1	TRBJ1-1	TGCAGTGCTAGAGACCCGACGACAGGAACGAACACTGAAGCTTTCTTT	CSARDPTTGTNTEAFF
many	TRBD2	TRBV5-6	TRBJ2-7	TGTGCCAGCAGCTCCATAGCGGGAGTAAGAGACGAGCAGTACTTC	CASSSIAGVRDEQYF
-	-	TRBV19	TRBJ2-1	TGTGCCAGTAGTATTCAGCGGGTGCGTCCAAATGAGCAGTTCTTC	CASSIQRVRPNEQFF
-	-	TRBV27	TRBJ2-7	TGTGCCAGCAGTCCCCGCCAGGGGGGTCGGTCCTACGAGCAGTACTTC	CASSPRQGGRSYEQYF
many	-	TRBV3-1	TRBJ2-7	TGTGCCAGCAGCCAAGATTGGCAGGGCTACGAGCAGTACTTC	CASSQDWQGYEQYF
-	-	TRBV9	TRBJ1-2	TGTGCCAGCAGCGTGGGGCCCCAGGGGCGGAGTGGCTACACCTTC	CASSVGPQGRSGYTF
few	TRBD1	TRBV2	TRBJ2-4	TGTGCCAGCAGTCAAAGAGGGGGCAAAAACATTCATTACTTC	CASSQRGGKNIHYF
many	-	TRBV10-2	TRBJ1-1	TGCGCCAGCAGTGAGGGGGTTGGCGCTGAAGCTTTCTTT	CASSEGVGAEAFF
-	-	TRBV6-1	TRBJ1-2	TGTGCCAGCAAAGGGGAAAACTATGGCTACACCTTC	CASKGENYGYTF
medium-sized	-	TRBV6-5	TRBJ1-3	TGTGCCAGCAGTTACTCGGCGGGCAGGAGCTCTGGAAACACCATATATTTT	CASSYSAGRSSGNTIYF
medium-sized	TRBD1	TRBV2	TRBJ1-6	TGTGCCAGCAGGCGACAGGGTTCACCCCTCCACTTT	CASRRQGSPLHF
-	TRBD2	TRBV20-1	TRBJ2-3	TGCAGTGCTAGAGTAAAGGCTAGCGGGGCCTTAGATACGCAGTATTTT	CSARVKASGALDTQYF
medium-sized	-	TRBV5-1	TRBJ1-6	TGCGCCAGCAGCTTGGACAGGGACGATTCACCCCTCCACTTT	CASSLDRDDSPLHF
-	TRBD2	TRBV27	TRBJ2-7	TGTGCCAGCAGTTCAGCGGGGGTTGACCCCTACGAGCAGTACTTC	CASSSAGVDPYEQYF
medium-sized	-	TRBV6-2/TRBV6-3	TRBJ1-2	TGTGCCAGCAGCAGGATGGGACCTCAGGAGGATGGCTACACCTTC	CASSRMGPQEDGYTF
few	TRBD2	TRBV28	TRBJ2-1	TGTGCCAGCAGCCTAACACGGACTAGCGGGAAGGGGTTGTACAATGAGCAGTTCTTC	CASSLTRTSGKGLYNEQFF
-	TRBD1	TRBV9	TRBJ2-7	TGTGCCAACAGCACCCATGACAGGGGTTTTGAGCAGTACTTC	CANSTHDRGFEQYF
-	-	TRBV7-8	TRBJ2-3	TGTGCCAGCAGCCCCGTGACTGCAGATACGCAGTATTTT	CASSPVTADTQYF
-	TRBD2	TRBV30	TRBJ2-1	TGTGCCTGGAGTAGCAGCGGGGGGGCCCAGGAGCAGTTCTTC	CAWSSSGGAQEQFF
many	-	TRBV14	TRBJ2-7	TGTGCCAGCAGCCAAGGGATAGCTGACGAGCAGTACTTC	CASSQGIADEQYF
-	-	TRBV12-3/TRBV12-4	TRBJ2-1	TGTGCCAGCAAGTTAGGCACCTACAATGAGCAGTTCTTC	CASKLGTYNEQFF
many	TRBD2	TRBV30	TRBJ2-3	TGTGCCTGCAGGCGGTGGCGGGAGGGAAAAGATACGCAGTATTTT	CACRRWREGKDTQYF
few	TRBD1	TRBV12-3/TRBV12-4	TRBJ1-1	TGTGCCAGCAGTCCAGGGACAGGAGGGATGAACACTGAAGCTTTCTTT	CASSPGTGGMNTEAFF
many	TRBD1	TRBV2	TRBJ1-5	TGTGCCAGCAGCCTCACCCGGGACAGGGCGGGTCAGCCCCAGCATTTT	CASSLTRDRAGQPQHF
medium-sized	-	TRBV7-2	TRBJ1-6	TGTGCCAGCAGCTTAGTGGGGGTAATTAATTCACCCCTCCACTTT	CASSLVGVINSPLHF